This TCR beta chain appears in the sequencing data of a study of blood T cell repertoires in COVID-19. Study summary: The samples span acute and convalescent COVID-19 from the United States, Italy and Spain. PBMCs, B-cell-depleted T cells, or T cells provided the cDNA or gDNA that made up the material.

Trimming shortened V by 3 bases and J by 0 bases, and 14 bases separated the two germline ends. CDR1 is MGHRA, CDR2 YSYEKL, per germline. The CDR3 totals 16 residues. In the original workflow: Estimation of nucleated cell counts relied on the amplification of reference gene primers. Here immunoSEQ multiplex PCR was the method, and the copy in TCRdb shows in-frame clones only, minus some. V and J calls and clone size are those listed in that table; D and trimming were worked out from the DNA. The sample gives 150,000 to 180,000 clones, around 85% of which show up once; about 29% is in the top ten. This receptor was obtained from a woman aged 60-70 years with acute or convalescent COVID-19. This chain links TRBV4-1 with TRBJ1-1, with D uncertain. Sequenced input: peripheral blood. The CDR3 protein is CASSHSTEFMNTEAFF. The CDR3, as DNA: TGCGCCAGCAGCCACTCAACAGAGTTCATGAACACTGAAGCTTTCTTT.